Listed here is a single T cell receptor (beta chain). Antigen: not known. This entry belongs to a study of shared clonotypes between healthy human individuals. The assay used deep level. The protocol was immunoSEQ multiplex PCR, while the TCRdb copy is restricted to in-frame clones and leaves out a portion. The data contain hundreds of thousands of clones, under 80% of them singletons. This CDR3 spans 16 amino acids. The J segment lost 9 bases and the V segment lost 4 bases, leaving 9 bases of the junction unmatched. Germline V CDR1 and CDR2: SGHTA, FQGNSA. Study results and limitations: Enrolling few donors narrowed the genetic and exposure-history diversity that was represented.

The V call is TRBV7-2, the J call TRBJ2-1, with 13 bases matching TRBD2. Sequencing was carried out using memory CD4+ T cells sorted from blood. Subset meaning: CD45RA-negative fraction. The clonotype originates from a woman in her 30s in good health. The CDR3 region has the DNA TGTGCCAGCAGCTCTGAGGGACTAGCGGGAACCGGTGAGCAGTTCTTC. Translating it yields CASSSEGLAGTGEQFF.